Presented here are 11 T cell receptor beta chains from one specimen sequenced in a study of monozygotic twins with inflammatory bowel disease. TCRdb reprocessed the 5' RACE reads and reports one entry per CDR3 protein, with no DNA. This sample contains 330,000 or so distinct CDR3 sequences. Sequencing was carried out using blood. The receptors were gathered from a human donor with ulcerative colitis or Crohn's disease, or a healthy co-twin of an affected twin (not recorded which).

The chain couples TRBV4-2 to TRBJ2-7; lacking DNA, the TRBD1 call made by TCRdb goes unchecked. Germline CDR1 and CDR2: LGHNA and YNFKEQ. CDR3 length: 14 residues. The CDR3 spells CASSRTGPPDEQYF.

This chain uses TRBV20-1 with TRBJ1-5; lacking DNA, the TRBD1 call made by TCRdb goes unchecked. The CDR3 has 14 residues. Germline V lookup: CDR1 DFQATT, CDR2 SNEGSKA (reference sequence). CDR3 sequence: CSASSVRSNQPQHF.

The chain uses TRBV7-2 and TRBJ2-2; TCRdb gives TRBD2 as the D gene, but with no DNA this cannot be confirmed. Germline values: CDR1 SGHTA, CDR2 FQGNSA. The CDR3 is 14 amino acids. This CDR3 is CASSFGGVAWELFF.

This rearrangement joins TRBV7-2 to TRBJ2-3; TCRdb lists TRBD1, though no DNA is available to test this call. The CDR3 has 16 amino acids. Germline V lookup: CDR1 SGHTA, CDR2 FQGNSA. CDR3 region: CASSLGHLGVSDTQYF.

This chain uses TRBV7-2 with TRBJ2-7. Germline loops: CDR1 SGHTA, CDR2 FQGNSA. CDR3 size: 12 residues. The CDR3 reads CASSNHRYEQYF.

The CDR3 loop is CASSPTGNNQPQHF. The rearrangement uses TRBV7-9 and TRBJ1-5; TCRdb calls TRBD1, which cannot be checked without DNA. Germline assignment: CDR1 SEHNR and CDR2 FQNEAQ (reference sequence). The length of the CDR3 is 14 residues.

The chain recombines TRBV3-1 with TRBJ2-7; the TRBD2 assignment by TCRdb is unverifiable without DNA. The CDR3 has 15 residues. CDR1 LGHDT and CDR2 YNNKEL come from the germline V gene (reference sequence). This CDR3 reads CASSQDQGITYEQYF.

The rearrangement links TRBV5-1 to TRBJ2-1; TCRdb selects TRBD1, and the lack of DNA leaves this call unchecked. Germline V gene data show CDR1 as SGHRS and CDR2 as YFSETQ. The CDR3 extends over 13 amino acids. CDR3 sequence reads: CASSSTGQNEQFF.

V gene TRBV20-1 combines with J gene TRBJ1-2. This CDR3 is built from 14 residues. The germline CDR1 and CDR2 sequences are DFQATT and SNEGSKA (reference sequence). The chain's CDR3 is CSAGLDGTNYGYTF.

The V call is TRBV6-6, the J call TRBJ1-2; as DNA is missing, the TRBD1 call by TCRdb cannot be tested. This CDR3 has 11 residues. CDR1 MNHNY and CDR2 SVGAGI come from the germline V gene (reference sequence). The CDR3 spells CASTPGTRPTF.

The chain combines TRBV7-6 with TRBJ2-7; the TCRdb call, TRBD2, lacks DNA for checking. The CDR3 has 16 amino acids. Germline CDR1 SGHVS, CDR2 FNYEAQ. CDR3 in amino acids: CASSLGTSGEWYEQYF. The full variable domain, completed using reference TRBV7-6 and TRBJ2-7, is GAGVSQSPRYKVTKRGQDVALRCDPISGHVSLYWYRQALGQGPEFLTYFNYEAQQDKSGLPNDRFSAERPEGSISTLTIQRTEQRDSAMYRCASSLGTSGEWYEQYFGPGTRLTVT.